The rows below give T cell receptor beta chains drawn from one sample of a study of blood T cell repertoires in COVID-19. Sequencing was performed with immunoSEQ multiplex PCR; in TCRdb, only in-frame clones are kept and a portion is missing. The sample shows approximately 69,000 clones, about 82% of them seen only once. Sequenced: peripheral blood. All receptors derive from a woman aged 55-69 years with acute or convalescent COVID-19. Each CDR3 is given with its conserved first and last residue. A D gene is named only where the DNA matches it firmly. Rows may omit the clone size; those that give it use once, few, many or a size class.

V gene	clone size	D gene	J gene	CDR3 protein	CDR3 DNA
TRBV27	NA	NA	TRBJ1-2	CASSVHRANYGYTF	TGTGCCAGCAGTGTCCACAGGGCTAACTATGGCTACACCTTC
TRBV7-2	NA	TRBD1	TRBJ2-2	CASSLRTGINTGELFF	TGTGCCAGCAGCTTACGGACAGGGATTAACACCGGGGAGCTGTTTTTT
TRBV6-5	NA	TRBD1	TRBJ1-1	CASSYLPGQGNTEAFF	TGTGCCAGCAGTTACCTTCCGGGACAGGGGAACACTGAAGCTTTCTTT
TRBV29-1	few	TRBD1	TRBJ2-7	CSVARRDRGYEQYF	TGCAGCGTTGCCCGTCGGGACAGGGGCTACGAGCAGTACTTC
TRBV4-1	NA	NA	TRBJ1-1	CASSQDDSGDAVNTEAFF	TGCGCCAGCAGCCAAGATGATAGCGGGGACGCCGTGAACACTGAAGCTTTCTTT
TRBV2	NA	NA	TRBJ1-5	CASSGGGPGQPQHF	TGTGCCAGCAGTGGAGGAGGCCCAGGACAGCCCCAGCATTTT
TRBV12-3/TRBV12-4	NA	TRBD1	TRBJ1-2	CASSHSGGYGYTF	TGTGCCAGCAGCCATTCAGGGGGGTATGGCTACACCTTC
TRBV6-1	once	NA	TRBJ1-5	CASSEIAGVGQPQHF	TGTGCCAGCAGTGAAATAGCAGGGGTAGGTCAGCCCCAGCATTTT
TRBV2	few	TRBD1	TRBJ1-1	CASSEAHRGTEAFF	TGTGCCAGCAGTGAAGCCCACAGGGGAACTGAAGCTTTCTTT
TRBV19	NA	NA	TRBJ1-2	CASSIAEGQGGYTF	TGTGCCAGTAGTATAGCGGAGGGCCAGGGCGGCTACACCTTC
TRBV9	NA	TRBD1	TRBJ1-4	CASSVDRGTNEKLFF	TGTGCCAGCAGCGTAGACAGGGGAACTAATGAAAAACTGTTTTTT
TRBV18	NA	TRBD1	TRBJ1-5	CASSPFTGGGQGPQHF	TGTGCCAGCTCACCATTTACAGGGGGCGGGCAAGGGCCCCAGCATTTT
TRBV23-1	NA	NA	TRBJ1-1	CASRPSVRQLNTEAFF	TGCGCCAGCAGACCCTCGGTCCGACAGTTAAACACTGAAGCTTTCTTT
TRBV18	NA	TRBD1	TRBJ2-3	CASSPRQGSSTDTQYF	TGTGCCAGCTCACCAAGACAGGGATCGTCCACAGATACGCAGTATTTT
TRBV19	NA	TRBD1	TRBJ1-3	CASSLSDRVPGNTIYF	TGTGCCAGTAGTCTCTCGGACAGGGTGCCCGGAAACACCATATATTTT
TRBV6-2/TRBV6-3	NA	NA	TRBJ2-1	CASSYETNSYNEQFF	TGTGCCAGCAGTTACGAGACAAACTCCTACAATGAGCAGTTCTTC
TRBV14	few	TRBD2	TRBJ2-1	CASSQEVRLAGYNEQFF	TGTGCCAGCAGCCAAGAAGTCCGACTAGCGGGGTACAATGAGCAGTTCTTC
TRBV27	NA	NA	TRBJ1-2	CASKPPGLYGYTF	TGTGCCAGCAAGCCCCCCGGACTCTATGGCTACACCTTC
TRBV18	NA	TRBD2	TRBJ2-7	CASSPGGTSGRKAYEQYF	TGTGCCAGCTCACCCGGCGGGACTAGCGGGAGAAAAGCCTACGAGCAGTACTTC
TRBV4-1	once	TRBD1	TRBJ1-5	CASSHMGQGNNQPQHF	TGCGCCAGCAGCCATATGGGACAGGGTAACAATCAGCCCCAGCATTTT
TRBV3-1/TRBV3-2	NA	TRBD1	TRBJ1-4	CASSQHRDRTYEKLFF	TGTGCCAGCAGCCAGCACCGGGACAGGACTTATGAAAAACTGTTTTTT
TRBV7-2	NA	TRBD2	TRBJ2-3	CASSLDGTRADTQYF	TGTGCCAGCAGCTTAGATGGGACTAGGGCAGATACGCAGTATTTT
TRBV5-1	NA	NA	TRBJ1-2	CASSDVRGYGYTF	TGCGCCAGCAGCGACGTAAGGGGCTATGGCTACACCTTC
TRBV30	NA	NA	TRBJ1-1	CAWSGTTVRNTEAFF	TGTGCCTGGAGTGGTACGACAGTACGGAACACTGAAGCTTTCTTT
TRBV7-9	NA	NA	TRBJ1-2	CASSLSAGYGYTF	TGTGCCAGCAGCTTATCGGCAGGGTATGGCTACACCTTC
TRBV5-1	NA	TRBD1	TRBJ2-7	CASSLEGQSYEQYF	TGCGCCAGCAGCTTGGAGGGACAGAGCTACGAGCAGTACTTC
TRBV28	NA	NA	TRBJ1-2	CASRLQTYGYTF	TGTGCCAGCAGGCTACAGACCTATGGCTACACCTTC
TRBV11-1	NA	NA	TRBJ1-1	CASSLVGAGNTEAFF	TGTGCCAGCAGCTTAGTTGGGGCAGGGAACACTGAAGCTTTCTTT